A selection of T cell receptor beta chains follows, all from one sample in a study of memory CD4+ T cells and cytomegalovirus serostatus. Clones were sequenced by immunoSEQ multiplex PCR, and TCRdb holds only the in-frame ones, with some missing. This sample has about 57,000 clones; 70% to 80% occur once, and the top ten carry less than 0.95%. Source material: memory CD4+ T cells from blood. The source of these receptors is an adult in good health and CMV-seronegative. CDR3s include the opening cysteine and the closing phenylalanine or tryptophan. Fields, in order: D gene, clone size, J gene, V gene, CDR3 protein, CDR3 DNA. The D gene is left open where the match is weak. Clone size appears in some rows only: once, few, many, or a class for an expanded clone.

d_call: TRBD2
clone_size: NA
j_call: TRBJ2-5
v_call: TRBV5-1
cdr3_aa: CASSTNRAGGTSGGARETQYF
cdr3_nt: TGCGCCAGCAGCACCAACCGGGCCGGCGGGACTAGCGGGGGGGCCCGGGAGACCCAGTACTTC

d_call: TRBD2
clone_size: NA
j_call: TRBJ2-1
v_call: TRBV7-4
cdr3_aa: CASSLAREGEPAKYNEQFF
cdr3_nt: TGTGCCAGCAGCTTAGCGCGGGAGGGCGAACCCGCTAAATACAATGAGCAGTTCTTC

d_call: NA
clone_size: NA
j_call: TRBJ2-3
v_call: TRBV29-1
cdr3_aa: CSVSGTSTDTQYF
cdr3_nt: TGCAGCGTCTCCGGGACTAGCACAGATACGCAGTATTTT

d_call: NA
clone_size: NA
j_call: TRBJ2-2
v_call: TRBV7-2
cdr3_aa: CASRLGLGQGIPGELFF
cdr3_nt: TGTGCCAGCAGATTAGGGCTTGGCCAGGGTATTCCCGGGGAGCTGTTTTTT

d_call: NA
clone_size: NA
j_call: TRBJ2-2
v_call: TRBV7-3
cdr3_aa: CASSPRGLNTGELFF
cdr3_nt: TGTGCCAGCAGCCCCCGAGGACTCAACACCGGGGAGCTGTTTTTT

d_call: TRBD1
clone_size: NA
j_call: TRBJ1-2
v_call: TRBV5-6
cdr3_aa: CASFGQGQGGYTF
cdr3_nt: TGTGCCAGCTTCGGACAGGGACAGGGTGGCTACACCTTC

d_call: TRBD1
clone_size: NA
j_call: TRBJ1-2
v_call: TRBV28
cdr3_aa: CASSLYTGERGYTF
cdr3_nt: TGTGCCAGCAGTTTATATACAGGGGAGCGTGGCTACACCTTC

d_call: NA
clone_size: once
j_call: TRBJ1-1
v_call: TRBV5-6
cdr3_aa: CASSFSAVPNTEAFF
cdr3_nt: TGTGCCAGCAGCTTTTCGGCTGTCCCGAACACTGAAGCTTTCTTT

d_call: NA
clone_size: NA
j_call: TRBJ1-2
v_call: TRBV7-9
cdr3_aa: CASSLGNRGNYGYTF
cdr3_nt: TGTGCCAGCAGCTTAGGGAATAGGGGAAACTATGGCTACACCTTC

d_call: TRBD2
clone_size: few
j_call: TRBJ2-7
v_call: TRBV4-1
cdr3_aa: CASSQNSGSTYEQYF
cdr3_nt: TGCGCCAGCAGCCAGAATAGCGGGAGCACCTACGAGCAGTACTTC

d_call: NA
clone_size: NA
j_call: TRBJ2-3
v_call: TRBV29-1
cdr3_aa: CSGAGEIARPDTQYF
cdr3_nt: TGCAGCGGGGCCGGGGAGATAGCGAGGCCAGATACGCAGTATTTT

d_call: TRBD1
clone_size: NA
j_call: TRBJ1-1
v_call: TRBV6-5
cdr3_aa: CASSKQGAEAFF
cdr3_nt: TGTGCCAGCAGTAAACAGGGGGCTGAAGCTTTCTTT

d_call: TRBD1
clone_size: once
j_call: TRBJ2-7
v_call: TRBV10-1
cdr3_aa: CASSRDRVSYEQYF
cdr3_nt: TGCGCCAGCAGTCGGGACAGGGTCTCCTACGAGCAGTACTTC

d_call: NA
clone_size: NA
j_call: TRBJ1-2
v_call: TRBV15
cdr3_aa: CATSRRAGPGNGYTF
cdr3_nt: TGTGCCACCAGCAGACGGGCCGGTCCCGGTAATGGCTACACCTTC

d_call: NA
clone_size: once
j_call: TRBJ1-2
v_call: TRBV6-1
cdr3_aa: CASSEGPANYGYTF
cdr3_nt: TGTGCCAGCAGTGAAGGGCCCGCTAACTATGGCTACACCTTC

d_call: TRBD2
clone_size: NA
j_call: TRBJ2-7
v_call: TRBV6-1
cdr3_aa: CASRGGRQASYEQYF
cdr3_nt: TGTGCCAGCAGGGGGGGGAGGCAAGCCTCCTACGAGCAGTACTTC

d_call: NA
clone_size: NA
j_call: TRBJ1-1
v_call: TRBV7-2
cdr3_aa: CASSRQAQAFF
cdr3_nt: TGTGCCAGCAGCCGACAGGCGCAAGCTTTCTTT

d_call: NA
clone_size: NA
j_call: TRBJ2-7
v_call: TRBV19
cdr3_aa: CASRGSMDYEQYF
cdr3_nt: TGTGCCAGTAGGGGCAGCATGGACTACGAGCAGTACTTC

d_call: NA
clone_size: NA
j_call: TRBJ1-5
v_call: TRBV12-5
cdr3_aa: CASGEGQAGNQPQHF
cdr3_nt: TGTGCTAGCGGGGAGGGCCAGGCGGGCAATCAGCCCCAGCATTTT

d_call: NA
clone_size: NA
j_call: TRBJ2-7
v_call: TRBV12-5
cdr3_aa: CASGPPLTYEQYF
cdr3_nt: TGTGCTAGTGGTCCCCCTCTTACCTACGAGCAGTACTTC

d_call: TRBD1
clone_size: NA
j_call: TRBJ1-2
v_call: TRBV19
cdr3_aa: CASSMANRGTGGYTF
cdr3_nt: TGTGCCAGTAGTATGGCTAACAGGGGGACGGGAGGCTACACCTTC

d_call: NA
clone_size: NA
j_call: TRBJ1-3
v_call: TRBV5-1
cdr3_aa: CASSKEGNTIYF
cdr3_nt: TGCGCCAGCAGCAAGGAGGGAAACACCATATATTTT

d_call: TRBD1
clone_size: NA
j_call: TRBJ1-1
v_call: TRBV4-1
cdr3_aa: CASSQNRGPEAFF
cdr3_nt: TGCGCCAGCAGCCAAAACAGGGGCCCTGAAGCTTTCTTT

d_call: NA
clone_size: NA
j_call: TRBJ1-3
v_call: TRBV27
cdr3_aa: CASSLSGSPGNTIYF
cdr3_nt: TGTGCCAGCAGTTTATCGGGCAGTCCTGGAAACACCATATATTTT

d_call: NA
clone_size: once
j_call: TRBJ2-7
v_call: TRBV7-2
cdr3_aa: CASSLASDRSYEQYF
cdr3_nt: TGTGCCAGCAGCTTGGCGTCTGACCGTTCCTACGAGCAGTACTTC

d_call: TRBD1
clone_size: NA
j_call: TRBJ1-1
v_call: TRBV6-6
cdr3_aa: CASRKTGDTEAFF
cdr3_nt: TGTGCCAGCAGAAAGACAGGGGACACTGAAGCTTTCTTT

d_call: NA
clone_size: NA
j_call: TRBJ1-5
v_call: TRBV27
cdr3_aa: CASSLVGPIVQPQHF
cdr3_nt: TGTGCCAGCAGTTTAGTGGGGCCCATAGTTCAGCCCCAGCATTTT

d_call: NA
clone_size: few
j_call: TRBJ2-7
v_call: TRBV6-5
cdr3_aa: CASSLRVIEPYEQYF
cdr3_nt: TGTGCCAGCAGTCTCAGAGTCATCGAACCCTACGAGCAGTACTTC

d_call: NA
clone_size: NA
j_call: TRBJ2-5
v_call: TRBV5-4
cdr3_aa: CASSLAIQETQYF
cdr3_nt: TGTGCCAGCAGCTTGGCCATCCAAGAGACCCAGTACTTC

d_call: TRBD2
clone_size: NA
j_call: TRBJ2-3
v_call: TRBV6-1
cdr3_aa: CASSEIGRDTQYF
cdr3_nt: TGTGCCAGCAGTGAGATCGGGAGGGATACGCAGTATTTT

d_call: NA
clone_size: NA
j_call: TRBJ1-1
v_call: TRBV7-8
cdr3_aa: CASSLQSTEAFF
cdr3_nt: TGTGCCAGCAGCTTACAAAGCACTGAAGCTTTCTTT

d_call: NA
clone_size: NA
j_call: TRBJ1-2
v_call: TRBV2
cdr3_aa: CACGGKGYGYTF
cdr3_nt: TGTGCTTGCGGGGGAAAAGGCTATGGCTACACCTTC

d_call: NA
clone_size: NA
j_call: TRBJ2-4
v_call: TRBV2
cdr3_aa: CAAIGRRGAKNIQYF
cdr3_nt: TGTGCCGCTATAGGGCGGAGAGGAGCCAAAAACATTCAGTACTTC

d_call: NA
clone_size: NA
j_call: TRBJ2-2
v_call: TRBV5-1
cdr3_aa: CASSLRDAGELFF
cdr3_nt: TGCGCCAGCAGCTTAAGGGATGCCGGGGAGCTGTTTTTT

d_call: NA
clone_size: NA
j_call: TRBJ1-1
v_call: TRBV28
cdr3_aa: CASRLGVGTEAFF
cdr3_nt: TGTGCCAGCAGGCTCGGAGTAGGCACTGAAGCTTTCTTT

d_call: TRBD2
clone_size: NA
j_call: TRBJ2-5
v_call: TRBV9
cdr3_aa: CASSVGSGRAQETQYF
cdr3_nt: TGTGCCAGCAGCGTAGGGAGCGGGAGGGCTCAAGAGACCCAGTACTTC

d_call: NA
clone_size: NA
j_call: TRBJ2-7
v_call: TRBV4-1
cdr3_aa: CASSQGMASPYEQYF
cdr3_nt: TGCGCCAGCAGCCAAGGAATGGCCTCCCCCTACGAGCAGTACTTC

d_call: TRBD1
clone_size: NA
j_call: TRBJ1-4
v_call: TRBV7-9
cdr3_aa: CASSRGTATNEKLFF
cdr3_nt: TGTGCCAGCAGCCGGGGGACAGCAACTAATGAAAAACTGTTTTTT

d_call: NA
clone_size: NA
j_call: TRBJ1-3
v_call: TRBV2
cdr3_aa: CASMDTLSGNTIYF
cdr3_nt: TGTGCCAGCATGGACACACTCTCTGGAAACACCATATATTTT

d_call: TRBD2
clone_size: NA
j_call: TRBJ2-1
v_call: TRBV13
cdr3_aa: CASSPNLPGLAGVEQFF
cdr3_nt: TGTGCCAGCAGCCCCAATTTACCGGGACTAGCGGGAGTCGAGCAGTTCTTC

d_call: NA
clone_size: few
j_call: TRBJ2-5
v_call: TRBV2
cdr3_aa: CASSRNPGTKETQYF
cdr3_nt: TGTGCCAGCAGTAGAAACCCCGGGACCAAAGAGACCCAGTACTTC

d_call: NA
clone_size: NA
j_call: TRBJ1-5
v_call: TRBV5-5
cdr3_aa: CASSFDKSSNQPQHF
cdr3_nt: TGTGCCAGCAGCTTTGATAAAAGTAGCAATCAGCCCCAGCATTTT

d_call: NA
clone_size: few
j_call: TRBJ1-1
v_call: TRBV4-1
cdr3_aa: CASSLSSQTGMNTEAFF
cdr3_nt: TGCGCCAGCAGCCTCTCATCCCAAACAGGGATGAACACTGAAGCTTTCTTT

d_call: NA
clone_size: NA
j_call: TRBJ2-6
v_call: TRBV5-1
cdr3_aa: CASSPAGGSGANVLTF
cdr3_nt: TGCGCCAGCAGCCCCGCTGGGGGCTCTGGGGCCAACGTCCTGACTTTC

d_call: NA
clone_size: NA
j_call: TRBJ2-5
v_call: TRBV15
cdr3_aa: CATSNQASVETQYF
cdr3_nt: TGTGCCACCAGCAACCAAGCTAGCGTAGAGACCCAGTACTTC

d_call: NA
clone_size: NA
j_call: TRBJ2-3
v_call: TRBV6-4
cdr3_aa: CASSDGGGTDTQYF
cdr3_nt: TGTGCCAGCAGTGACGGTGGGGGCACAGATACGCAGTATTTT